Listed below are T cell receptor beta chains from one sample, sequenced in a study of response to subunit inactivated influenza vaccine. TCRdb independently ran MiXCR on the RT-PCR reads; one entry per CDR3 protein. The sample holds approximately 530,000 distinct CDR3 sequences; less than 7.5% are singletons and the top ten take about an eighth. The starting material was PBMCs from blood, obtained about 24 months after vaccination. Receptor source: a man between 50 and 69 years old who received an inactivated influenza vaccine. The CDR3 runs from the conserved cysteine through the conserved F or W. D genes are given only for firm matches. The size of a clone is reported for some rows only, either as once, few or many, or as a class for expanded clones.

d_call clone_size j_call v_call cdr3_length cdr3_aa cdr3_nt
TRBD2 NA TRBJ2-3 TRBV10-3 15 CAIQTVAGVRETQYF TGTGCCATCCAAACGGTAGCGGGGGTGAGGGAGACGCAGTATTTT
NA NA TRBJ2-2 TRBV7-2 15 CASSPRRGDTGELFF TGTGCCAGCAGCCCGAGGCGTGGGGACACCGGGGAGCTGTTTTTT
TRBD1 few TRBJ2-1 TRBV6-2/TRBV6-3 16 CASRGQEDSSYNEQFF TGTGCCAGCAGGGGACAGGAAGATAGCTCCTACAATGAGCAGTTCTTC
TRBD2 once TRBJ2-7 TRBV28 14 CASSLAGGSFEQYF TGTGCCAGCAGTCTAGCGGGAGGTTCCTTCGAGCAGTACTTC
NA few TRBJ2-7 TRBV5-5 15 CASSRISLVSYEQYF TGTGCCAGCAGCCGAATTTCGCTAGTCTCCTACGAGCAGTACTTC
TRBD1 many TRBJ1-3 TRBV4-1 16 CASSQMDRGPGNTIYF TGCGCCAGCAGCCAAATGGACAGGGGGCCAGGAAACACCATATATTTT
NA NA TRBJ2-3 TRBV15 16 CATSRAGYGSGDTQYF TGTGCCACCAGCAGAGCCGGTTACGGATCTGGCGATACGCAGTATTTT
TRBD2 many TRBJ2-1 TRBV11-2 17 CASSQPPLAGVSNEQFF TGTGCCAGCAGCCAGCCGCCTTTAGCGGGAGTATCCAATGAGCAGTTCTTC
TRBD1 NA TRBJ1-2 TRBV7-2 15 CASSLATGLNYGYTF TGTGCCAGCAGCTTAGCGACAGGGCTTAACTATGGCTACACCTTC
NA many TRBJ2-7 TRBV30 15 CAWTLGLPASYEQYF TGTGCCTGGACCCTGGGACTCCCGGCCTCCTACGAGCAGTACTTC
NA many TRBJ2-2 TRBV4-1 14 CASSRILGGGELFF TGCGCCAGCAGCCGAATTCTAGGGGGCGGGGAGCTGTTTTTT
NA many TRBJ2-1 TRBV6-1 15 CASSEPARVYDEQFF TGTGCCAGCAGTGAACCGGCGAGGGTCTACGATGAGCAGTTCTTC
TRBD2 few TRBJ2-1 TRBV19 16 CASSASGTSGIREQFF TGTGCCAGTAGCGCATCCGGGACTAGCGGGATCCGAGAGCAGTTCTTC
NA NA TRBJ2-2 TRBV19 18 CASKVGGLPPTNTGELFF TGTGCCAGTAAGGTGGGGGGACTCCCTCCTACTAACACCGGGGAGCTGTTTTTT
NA few TRBJ2-3 TRBV20-1 13 CSATTSGTDTQYF TGCAGTGCAACGACTAGTGGTACAGATACGCAGTATTTT
NA NA TRBJ1-5 TRBV3-1 13 CASSSRSNQPQHF TGTGCCAGCAGCTCTCGGAGCAATCAGCCCCAGCATTTT
TRBD1 many TRBJ2-3 TRBV12-3/TRBV12-4 13 CASSPTGADTQYF TGTGCCAGCAGCCCAACAGGGGCAGATACGCAGTATTTT
NA NA TRBJ2-2 TRBV28 15 CASSHGPEVTGELFF TGTGCCAGCAGTCATGGGCCTGAGGTGACCGGGGAGCTGTTTTTT
NA few TRBJ2-5 TRBV21-1 16 CASSYRDRGYQETQYF TGTGCCAGCAGCTACCGGGACAGGGGTTACCAAGAGACCCAGTACTTC
NA few TRBJ2-7 TRBV4-2 15 CASSQETAKLYEQYF TGTGCCAGCAGCCAAGAGACGGCAAAACTCTACGAGCAGTACTTC
TRBD1 few TRBJ1-5 TRBV6-5 16 CASSSFTGGGNQPQHF TGTGCCAGCAGTTCCTTTACAGGGGGCGGCAATCAGCCCCAGCATTTT
TRBD2 NA TRBJ2-5 TRBV20-1 14 CSARLAGLPETQYF TGCAGTGCTAGGTTAGCGGGGCTGCCTGAGACCCAGTACTTC
TRBD1 many TRBJ2-1 TRBV19 16 CASSPTGTGHYNEQFF TGTGCCAGTAGTCCGACCGGGACAGGGCACTACAATGAGCAGTTCTTC
NA few TRBJ2-2 TRBV5-4 13 CAIVRAKGGELFF TGTGCCATAGTACGGGCGAAGGGCGGGGAGCTGTTTTTT
NA NA TRBJ2-3 TRBV28 13 CASSPNEWDTQYF TGTGCCAGCAGTCCCAACGAGTGGGATACGCAGTATTTT
NA many TRBJ1-6 TRBV4-3 19 CASSQDPPGSGSYNSPLHF TGCGCCAGCAGCCAAGATCCCCCAGGGTCTGGATCCTATAATTCACCCCTCCACTTT